Here is one T cell receptor beta chain with its context. An even split of each subset's genomic DNA across several immunoSEQ plates was performed. Method: immunoSEQ multiplex PCR; TCRdb's copy keeps in-frame clones and lacks some. There are about 1,900,000 clones in the sample; just under 95% occur only once, and more than 0.95% lies in the top ten. These data originate in a study of shared clonotypes between healthy human individuals. About the study: Plates per donor: three CD4 naive, three CD4 memory, two CD8 naive, one CD8 memory.

The germline CDR1 and CDR2 sequences are KGHSH and LQKENI. CDR3 size: 14 residues. Trimming pared 0 bases from V and 2 bases from J, leaving 8 bases between. Naivety among CD8 cells was defined by CD45RO negativity and positive CCR7 selection, thereby excluding terminally differentiated effector memory CD45RA+ cells. Donation came from healthy HIV-negative adults that had no recent acute infections or vaccinations. Those who donated, Caucasian adults without exception, all lived in Nashville, Tennessee. Material for sequencing was naive CD8+ T cells sorted from blood. The source is a man aged 18 to 30 in good health. The genes are TRBV18 and TRBJ2-7; D is uncertain. For the CDR3, the DNA is TGTGCCAGCTCACCACCGGCCAGCCCCTACGAGCAGTACTTC. The encoded protein is CASSPPASPYEQYF.